Presented here are 20 T cell receptor beta chains from one specimen sequenced in a study of T cell responses to AZD1222 COVID-19 vaccine (dated by TCRdb to the early 2020s). The library was made by the immunoSEQ multiplex PCR assay. In TCRdb, the immuneACCESS table is reduced to in-frame sequences with V and J assigned. These tables do not hold every clone; where another copy was compared, an unresolved V gene accounts for under half, and the others remain unexplained. Here the sample has about 190,000 clones; around 87% occur a single time. 2.5% to 3% of the sample is held by the ten biggest clonotypes. What this sample's time point label stands for: baseline before first vaccination. Explained via the paper, the treatment or condition label denotes: meningococcal conjugate vaccine given as trial control. The sample was peripheral blood, taken on day 0 of MenACWY control vaccination. The origin of the receptors is an adult in good health.

This clone turned up a few times. J is TRBJ2-6 and V is TRBV19; D is unclear. This CDR3 comprises 13 residues. Trimming took 11 bases from V and 0 from J, leaving 8 bases between them. CDR1 LNHDA and CDR2 SQIVND come from the germline V gene (reference sequence). CDR3 sequence reads: CAARVSGANVLTF. The CDR3, as DNA: TGTGCCGCTAGGGTCTCTGGGGCCAACGTCCTGACTTTC. Full variable domain (missing parts from reference TRBV19 and TRBJ2-6): DGGITQSPKYLFRKEGQNVTLSCEQNLNHDAMYWYRQDPGQGLRLIYYSQIVNDFQKGDIAEGYSVSREKKESFPLTVTSAQKNPTAFYLCAARVSGANVLTFGAGSRLTVL.

The chain uses TRBV6-7 and TRBJ2-5; either TRBD1 or TRBD2 may supply D (5 bases each). TRBV6-7 falls under the ORF class, with uncertain function. Trimming removed 2 bases at V and 7 bases at J, with 14 bases between. The CDR3 is 14 amino acids. The CDR3 DNA reads TGTGCCAGCAGTTACGAAGGGACGCACGGGACCCAGTACTTC. Protein product: CASSYEGTHGTQYF.

This chain links TRBV6-2 or TRBV6-3 with TRBJ2-4, with 8 bases fitting TRBD2. V shed 6 bases, J shed 0 bases, and the junction held 13 bases outside the gene matches. The CDR3 has 18 amino acids. CDR1 and CDR2 from the germline V gene are MNHEY and SVGEGT. CDR3 in amino acids: CASSRSGGPGVAKNIQYF. The CDR3 nucleotides read TGTGCCAGCAGCCGCTCGGGGGGGCCTGGCGTAGCCAAAAACATTCAGTACTTC.

The chain links TRBV30 to TRBJ2-2, with a weak D call TRBD1 (6 bases). CDR3 length: 15 amino acids. The V gene lost 3 bases and the J gene lost 3 bases, with 14 bases spanning the gap. The germline gives CDR1 GTSNPN, CDR2 SVGIG (reference sequence). The CDR3 DNA follows: TGTGCCTGGAGCAGGGGTCTCTTGGACACCGGGGAGCTGTTTTTT. Residues: CAWSRGLLDTGELFF.

V gene TRBV12-3 or TRBV12-4 combines with J gene TRBJ1-5; maybe TRBD1 (5 bases). The CDR3 is made up of 13 amino acids. Trimming shortened V by 5 bases and J by 4 bases, and 9 bases separated the two germline ends. CDR3 in DNA: TGTGCCAGCAGTCGACAGTGGAATCAGCCCCAGCATTTT. Its translation is CASSRQWNQPQHF.

V usage is TRBV30 and J usage is TRBJ1-2; no clear D. CDR1 and CDR2 (germline): GTSNPN, SVGIG (reference sequence). V lost 2 bases and J lost 7, with 8 bases in between. The CDR3 spans 11 residues. In DNA, the CDR3 is TGTGCCTGGAGTCTCGGCGGTGGCTACACCTTC. Protein sequence: CAWSLGGGYTF.

The CDR3, as DNA: TGTGCCAGCAGCCTGGGACAGGGGGTCAGAGAGACCCAGTACTTC. Its protein product is CASSLGQGVRETQYF. This chain joins TRBV5-5 and TRBJ2-5; 11 bases are shared with TRBD1. CDR3 length equals 15 residues. The V and J ends lost 4 bases and 4 bases, in that order; junction bases with no gene match: 6. Germline V gives CDR1 SGHKS, CDR2 YYEKEE (reference sequence). The entire variable domain, with the rest obtained from reference TRBV5-5 and TRBJ2-5, is as follows: DAGVTQSPTHLIKTRGQQVTLRCSPISGHKSVSWYQQVLGQGPQFIFQYYEKEERGRGNFPDRFSARQFPNYSSELNVNALLLGDSALYLCASSLGQGVRETQYFGPGTRLLVL.

V gene TRBV13 combines with J gene TRBJ2-2; a weak D match, TRBD1 (5 bases). This CDR3 spans 15 amino acids. Germline CDR1 is PRHDT and CDR2 is FYEKMQ (reference sequence). V was trimmed by 5 bases and J by 0 bases, leaving 10 bases between them. The CDR3 loop reads CASSQQVANTGELFF. CDR3 in DNA: TGTGCCAGCAGCCAACAGGTGGCGAACACCGGGGAGCTGTTTTTT.

This chain uses TRBV6-6 with TRBJ1-5; perhaps TRBD1 as D (6 bases). V lost 6 bases and J lost 1, with 13 bases in between. The germline gives CDR1 MNHNY, CDR2 SVGAGI (reference sequence). The CDR3 length is 15 residues. The CDR3 DNA reads TGTGCCAGCAGCCTCGGACAGAGAAGCAATCAGCCCCAGCATTTT. Translating it yields CASSLGQRSNQPQHF.

This clone was seen just once. The rearrangement links TRBV27 to TRBJ2-7; D could derive from TRBD1 or TRBD2 (5 bases each). The germline CDR1 and CDR2 sequences are MNHEY and SMNVEV (reference sequence). V gave up 5 bases and J gave up 2 bases, with 13 bases separating them. This CDR3 region has 14 residues. For the CDR3, the DNA is TGTGCCAGCAGTGGTCGGGGACCCCCCTACGAGCAGTACTTC. Protein: CASSGRGPPYEQYF.

The chain has TRBV5-1 and TRBJ2-7; 7 nucleotides match TRBD1. The V and J ends lost 8 bases and 5 bases, in that order; junction bases with no gene match: 10. There are 13 residues in the CDR3. Germline lookup yields CDR1 SGHRS and CDR2 YFSETQ. The CDR3 spells CASTMTGFNEQYF. CDR3 coding DNA: TGCGCCAGTACCATGACAGGGTTTAACGAGCAGTACTTC.

The chain couples TRBV4-1 to TRBJ2-3; 9 nucleotides agree with TRBD1. The ends lost 4 bases at V and 5 bases at J; junction bases unmatched: 10. The CDR3 spans 16 residues. Germline CDR1 and CDR2: MGHRA and YSYEKL. The CDR3 DNA is TGCGCCAGCAGCCTAAGAGGAGGGACAGGGTTAGATACGCAGTATTTT. Translated: CASSLRGGTGLDTQYF.

The J gene is TRBJ1-5, the V gene TRBV4-1; TRBD1 matches 7 bases. With V trimmed by 2 bases and J by 5 bases, 9 bases remained unmatched. CDR1 is MGHRA, CDR2 YSYEKL, per germline. The CDR3 runs to 16 residues. The chain's CDR3 is CASSQQQGQVYQPQHF. CDR3 in DNA: TGCGCCAGCAGCCAACAACAGGGGCAAGTCTATCAGCCCCAGCATTTT.

The chain combines TRBV5-5 with TRBJ2-1, with D uncertain. V lost 5 bases to trimming and J lost 10 bases, with 10 bases between them. The length of the CDR3 is 11 residues. Per germline, CDR1 SGHKS and CDR2 YYEKEE (reference sequence). The CDR3 DNA follows: TGTGCCAGCAGACTTAGGACGGAGCAGTTCTTC. Protein product: CASRLRTEQFF. The full variable domain, in which reference TRBV5-5 and TRBJ2-1 provide the parts outside the CDR3, is DAGVTQSPTHLIKTRGQQVTLRCSPISGHKSVSWYQQVLGQGPQFIFQYYEKEERGRGNFPDRFSARQFPNYSSELNVNALLLGDSALYLCASRLRTEQFFGPGTRLTVL.

The chain recombines TRBV7-9 with TRBJ2-7; 10 bases are a match to TRBD1. V lost 0 bases to trimming and J lost 1 base; unmatched junction nucleotides: 6. This CDR3 spans 17 amino acids. Germline-derived CDR1 and CDR2 are SEHNR and FQNEAQ (reference sequence). CDR3 protein: CASSLASGTGDSYEQYF. CDR3 nucleotides: TGTGCCAGCAGCTTAGCGAGTGGGACAGGGGATTCCTACGAGCAGTACTTC.

Only a few counts were recorded for this clone. The chain combines TRBV28 with TRBJ2-2, with 8 nucleotides matching TRBD1. In germline, CDR1 is MDHEN, CDR2 SYDVKM. The CDR3 contains 16 residues. Losses at the gene ends were 1 base for V and 1 base for J; bases not matched to a gene: 2. For the CDR3, the DNA is TGTGCCAGCAGTTTATATGGGACAGGGAACACCGGGGAGCTGTTTTTT. This gives the protein CASSLYGTGNTGELFF. The whole variable domain, remainder taken from reference TRBV28 and TRBJ2-2, is DVKVTQSSRYLVKRTGEKVFLECVQDMDHENMFWYRQDPGLGLRLIYFSYDVKMKEKGDIPEGYSVSREKKERFSLILESASTNQTSMYLCASSLYGTGNTGELFFGEGSRLTVL.

This clone was seen only a few times. The chain links TRBV14 to TRBJ2-7; TRBD2 is a possible D gene (5 bases). CDR1 is SGHDN and CDR2 is FVKESK in the germline V gene. V was trimmed by 2 bases and J by 3 bases, leaving 23 bases between them. The CDR3 extends over 18 amino acids. Written as DNA, the CDR3 is TGTGCCAGCAGCCAAAAGGGAGCCAGCGGCGCGATCTACTACGAGCAGTACTTC. Its translation: CASSQKGASGAIYYEQYF.

The CDR3 is CASSSRADLYNEQFF. CDR3 DNA: TGTGCCAGTAGTTCTCGTGCGGACTTGTACAATGAGCAGTTCTTC. This sequence joins TRBV19 and TRBJ2-1; possible D gene TRBD2, 5 bases. The CDR3 sequence is 15 residues long. The germline V gene encodes CDR1 LNHDA and CDR2 SQIVND (reference sequence). Trimming took 5 bases from V and 4 from J, leaving 15 bases between them.

The CDR3 region has the DNA TGTGCCAGCAGTTACGTGGCTAGCGGGTTTCGGGAGACCCAGTACTTC. Protein: CASSYVASGFRETQYF. V usage is TRBV6-5 and J usage is TRBJ2-5; TRBD2 agrees at 8 bases. The length of the CDR3 is 16 residues. Germline CDR1 reads MNHEY; CDR2 reads SVGAGI. J gave up 5 bases and V 2 bases, and 10 bases lay outside the gene matches.

The chain combines TRBV27 with TRBJ2-1; TRBD2 is a possible D gene (6 bases). The CDR3 totals 16 residues. V lost 6 bases, J lost 4 bases, and 19 bases lay in between. CDR1 is MNHEY, CDR2 SMNVEV, per germline (reference sequence). CDR3 loop: CASRQFEGTLYNEQFF. Here the CDR3 DNA reads TGTGCCAGCAGACAGTTTGAAGGGACTCTTTACAATGAGCAGTTCTTC.